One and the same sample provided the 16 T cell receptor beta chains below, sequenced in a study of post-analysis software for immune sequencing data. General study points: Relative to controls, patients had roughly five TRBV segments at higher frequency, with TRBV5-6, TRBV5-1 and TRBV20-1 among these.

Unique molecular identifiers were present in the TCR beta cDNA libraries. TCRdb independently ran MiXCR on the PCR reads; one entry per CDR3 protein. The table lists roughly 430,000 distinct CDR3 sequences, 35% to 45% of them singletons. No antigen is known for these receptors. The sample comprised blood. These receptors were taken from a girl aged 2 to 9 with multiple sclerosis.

CDR3 loop: CASSYSISFLLLYEQYF. The CDR3, as DNA: TGTGCCAGCAGTTACTCGATATCGTTCCTATTACTCTACGAGCAGTACTTC. The rearrangement joins TRBV6-2 or TRBV6-3 to TRBJ2-7; D is unclear. V lost 0 bases and J 3 bases, leaving 18 bases between the germline ends. The CDR3 consists of 17 residues. Germline V gene lookup returns CDR1 MNHEY and CDR2 SVGEGT.

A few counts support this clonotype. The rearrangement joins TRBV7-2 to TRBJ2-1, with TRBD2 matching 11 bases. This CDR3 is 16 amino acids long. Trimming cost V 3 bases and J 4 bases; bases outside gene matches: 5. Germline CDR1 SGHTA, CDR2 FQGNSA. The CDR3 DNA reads TGTGCCAGCAGCTTCTATCTAGCGGGAGGTTACAATGAGCAGTTCTTC. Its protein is CASSFYLAGGYNEQFF.

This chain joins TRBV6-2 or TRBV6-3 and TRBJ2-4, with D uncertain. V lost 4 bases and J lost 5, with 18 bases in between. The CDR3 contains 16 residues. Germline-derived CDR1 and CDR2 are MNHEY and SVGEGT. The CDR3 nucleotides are TGTGCCAGCAGTTCCGGCCTCGGATTTTTGGAAAACATTCAGTACTTC. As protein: CASSSGLGFLENIQYF.

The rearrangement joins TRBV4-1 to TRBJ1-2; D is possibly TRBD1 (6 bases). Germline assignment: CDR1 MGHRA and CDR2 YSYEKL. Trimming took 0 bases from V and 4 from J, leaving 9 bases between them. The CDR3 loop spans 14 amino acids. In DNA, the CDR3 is TGCGCCAGCAGCCAAGAGGACAGCCTCTATGGCTACACCTTC. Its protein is CASSQEDSLYGYTF.

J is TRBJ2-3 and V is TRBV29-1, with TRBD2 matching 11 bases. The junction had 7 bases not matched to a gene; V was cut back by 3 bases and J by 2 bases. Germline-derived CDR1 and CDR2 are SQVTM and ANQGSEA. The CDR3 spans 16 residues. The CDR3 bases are TGCAGCGTTGAGCCTAGCGGGGGGACCTACACAGATACGCAGTATTTT. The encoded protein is CSVEPSGGTYTDTQYF.

This CDR3 reads CSAIDGQGAQNIQYF. The CDR3 DNA is TGCAGTGCTATAGATGGACAGGGGGCACAAAACATTCAGTACTTC. This chain uses TRBV20-1 with TRBJ2-4; 11 bases agree with TRBD1. Germline lookup yields CDR1 DFQATT and CDR2 SNEGSKA (reference sequence). The CDR3 contains 15 residues. V shed 4 bases, J shed 5 bases, and the junction held 7 bases outside the gene matches.

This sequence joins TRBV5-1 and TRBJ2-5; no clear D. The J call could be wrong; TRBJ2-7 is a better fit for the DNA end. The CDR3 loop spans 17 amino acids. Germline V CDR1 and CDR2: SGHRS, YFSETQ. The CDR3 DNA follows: TGCGCCAGCAGCTTGGCAGTTAGGGCCTCCTCGGGCTACGAGCAGTACTTC. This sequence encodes CASSLAVRASSGYEQYF.

The CDR3 DNA reads as TGCAGTGCTAGTTTGGGGGACTATGGCTACACCTTC. It specifies CSASLGDYGYTF. The J gene is TRBJ1-2, the V gene TRBV20-1, with D maybe TRBD1 (5 bases). Germline CDR1 and CDR2: DFQATT and SNEGSKA (reference sequence). V lost 3 bases to trimming and J lost 3 bases, with 8 bases between them. There are 12 residues in the CDR3.

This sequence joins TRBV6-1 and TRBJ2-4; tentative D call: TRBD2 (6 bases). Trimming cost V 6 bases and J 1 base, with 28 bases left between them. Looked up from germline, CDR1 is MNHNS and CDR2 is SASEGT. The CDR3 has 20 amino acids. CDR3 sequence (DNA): TGTGCCAGCAGGGCCCCGGTAGTAGCGGAAGACCCCTTTGCCAAAAACATTCAGTACTTC. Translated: CASRAPVVAEDPFAKNIQYF.

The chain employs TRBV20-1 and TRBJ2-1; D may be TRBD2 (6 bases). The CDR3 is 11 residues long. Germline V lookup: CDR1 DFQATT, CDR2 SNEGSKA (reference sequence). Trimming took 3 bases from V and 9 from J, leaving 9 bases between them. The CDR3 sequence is CSASGGLEQFF. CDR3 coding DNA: TGCAGTGCTAGCGGGGGTCTTGAGCAGTTCTTC.

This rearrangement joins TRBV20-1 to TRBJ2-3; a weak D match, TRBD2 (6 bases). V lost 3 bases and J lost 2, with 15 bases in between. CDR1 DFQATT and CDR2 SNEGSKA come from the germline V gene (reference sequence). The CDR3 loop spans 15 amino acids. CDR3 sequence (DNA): TGCAGTGCTAGGGGAAGTCGGGGGTACACAGATACGCAGTATTTT. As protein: CSARGSRGYTDTQYF.

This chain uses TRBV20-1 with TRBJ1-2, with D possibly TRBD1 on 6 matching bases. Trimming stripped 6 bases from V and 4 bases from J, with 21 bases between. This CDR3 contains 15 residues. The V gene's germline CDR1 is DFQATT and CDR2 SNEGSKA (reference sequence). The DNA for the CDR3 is TGCAGTGCCCGCCAACGAGGGGGGTTTTTCTATGGCTACACCTTC. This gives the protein CSARQRGGFFYGYTF.

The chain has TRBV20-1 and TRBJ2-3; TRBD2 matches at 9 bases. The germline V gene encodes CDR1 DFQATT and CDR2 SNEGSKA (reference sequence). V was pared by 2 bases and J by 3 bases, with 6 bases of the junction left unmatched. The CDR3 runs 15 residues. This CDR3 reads CSARRREGRTDTQYF. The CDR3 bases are TGCAGTGCTAGAAGGCGGGAGGGCAGGACAGATACGCAGTATTTT.

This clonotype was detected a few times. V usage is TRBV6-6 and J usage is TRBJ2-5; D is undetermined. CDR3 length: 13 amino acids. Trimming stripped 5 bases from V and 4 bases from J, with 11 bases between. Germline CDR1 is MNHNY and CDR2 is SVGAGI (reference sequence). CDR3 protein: CASSPVARETQYF. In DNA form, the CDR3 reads TGTGCCAGCAGTCCAGTGGCACGAGAGACCCAGTACTTC.

The CDR3 loop reads CSAPALAAYTDTQYF. The CDR3 DNA is TGCAGTGCCCCTGCCCTAGCGGCCTACACAGATACGCAGTATTTT. The chain carries TRBV20-1 and TRBJ2-3, with TRBD2 matching 7 bases. Germline V lookup: CDR1 DFQATT, CDR2 SNEGSKA (reference sequence). CDR3 size: 15 residues. The V gene end was trimmed by 6 bases and the J gene end by 2 bases; junction bases not matched to a gene: 11.

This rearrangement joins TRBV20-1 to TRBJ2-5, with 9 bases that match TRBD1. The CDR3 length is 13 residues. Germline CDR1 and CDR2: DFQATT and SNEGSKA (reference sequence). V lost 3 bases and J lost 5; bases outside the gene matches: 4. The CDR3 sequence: CSASTGGRETQYF. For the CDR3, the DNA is TGCAGTGCTAGTACAGGGGGCAGGGAGACCCAGTACTTC.